This T cell receptor beta chain was obtained from a study of T cells in Graves' hyperthyroidism and ophthalmopathy. The authors obtained PBMCs from 10 ml of fresh peripheral blood. TCR beta CDR3 sequences were amplified from RNA transcripts. The HTBI primer set drove a first-round RT-PCR of the TCR CDR3. Each CDR3 protein is one row after TCRdb ran MiXCR on the multiplex PCR reads. The sample yields some 340,000 distinct CDR3 sequences, roughly 13% seen once. This clonotype was counted at least ten times. Germline-derived CDR1 and CDR2 are SNHLY and FYNNEI. The length of the CDR3 is 15 residues. V was shortened by 5 bases and J by 4 bases, with 17 bases between the two germline ends.

The sample consisted of blood. The TCR originated in a woman between 40 and 50 years old with Graves' ophthalmopathy. The chain employs TRBV2 and TRBJ1-2; perhaps TRBD1 as D (6 bases). The CDR3, as DNA: TGTGCCAGCAGTCAACAGGGTACGCGGGGCTATGGCTACACCTTC. Its protein product is CASSQQGTRGYGYTF.